These 20 T cell receptor beta chains originate from one sample sequenced in a study of OX40 agonist ivuxolimab in advanced cancers. Using immunoSEQ multiplex PCR, the repertoire was profiled, and TCRdb retains in-frame clones only, with some absent. Here the sample spans about 77,000 clones, around 80% being singletons. This specimen consisted of CD4+ or CD8+ T cells sorted from blood, obtained in a trial of the OX40 agonist ivuxolimab. The receptors derive from an adult with an advanced solid tumor such as melanoma, head and neck, liver or kidney cancer.

This clone was recorded only once. The V gene is TRBV18, the J gene TRBJ2-5; D may be TRBD2 (5 bases). From germline, CDR1 is KGHSH and CDR2 LQKENI. The CDR3 spans 15 residues. V was cut by 4 bases and J by 4 bases, with 16 bases left in between. In DNA form, the CDR3 reads TGTGCCAGCTCACAGGCGGAGCGGCCGGCAGAGACCCAGTACTTC. Amino acid sequence: CASSQAERPAETQYF.

This chain connects TRBV25-1 to TRBJ2-1; TRBD2 matches at 11 bases. This CDR3 contains 16 residues. V lost 6 bases to trimming and J lost 8 bases; unmatched junction nucleotides: 12. Germline V gives CDR1 MGHDK, CDR2 SYGVNS. Here the CDR3 DNA reads TGTGCCAGCAGAGTGGGTACTAGCGGGGGTTTGGATGAGCAGTTCTTC. This gives the protein CASRVGTSGGLDEQFF.

This clone showed up just once. The chain couples TRBV11-2 to TRBJ2-7; no clear D. V lost 2 bases to trimming and J lost 6 bases, with 5 bases between them. CDR3 length: 11 amino acids. From germline, CDR1 is SGHAT and CDR2 FQNNGV. Here the CDR3 DNA reads TGTGCCAGCAGCTTACGGGCCGAGCAGTACTTC. It codes for CASSLRAEQYF.

The gene calls are TRBV21-1 and TRBJ1-5. TRBV21-1 is noted as a pseudogene. This CDR3 has 13 residues. The CDR3 region has the DNA TGTGCCAGCACCAAAAGAGGGATCCAGCCCCAGCATTTT. It translates to CASTKRGIQPQHF.

The chain employs TRBV6-6 and TRBJ1-1, with 9 bases aligning to TRBD1. The V and J ends lost 6 bases and 0 bases, in that order; junction bases with no gene match: 2. Germline V gene data show CDR1 as MNHNY and CDR2 as SVGAGI (reference sequence). The CDR3 runs to 14 residues. This CDR3 reads CASSDRGMNTEAFF. DNA for the CDR3: TGTGCCAGCAGCGACAGGGGGATGAACACTGAAGCTTTCTTT.

The rearrangement links TRBV11-1 to TRBJ2-3, with 10 bases identical to TRBD2. Looked up from germline, CDR1 is SGHAT and CDR2 is FQDESV (reference sequence). CDR3 size: 14 residues. The junction had 5 bases not matched to a gene; V was cut back by 8 bases and J by 3 bases. The CDR3 protein is CASQGLAMTDTQYF. Written as DNA, the CDR3 is TGTGCCAGCCAGGGACTAGCGATGACAGATACGCAGTATTTT.

The rearrangement uses TRBV9 and TRBJ2-2; D uncertain. Germline loops: CDR1 SGDLS, CDR2 YYNGEE. V lost 1 base and J 2 bases, leaving 9 bases between the germline ends. The CDR3 loop spans 15 amino acids. The CDR3 region has the DNA TGTGCCAGCAGCGTACAGGAGATTAACACCGGGGAGCTGTTTTTT. Its translation: CASSVQEINTGELFF.

This clone was counted only a few times. V is TRBV4-1 and J is TRBJ2-7; tentatively, D is TRBD2 (5 bases). Trimming removed 3 bases from V and 5 bases from J, with 14 bases in between. This CDR3 contains 14 residues. Germline values: CDR1 MGHRA, CDR2 YSYEKL. The CDR3 coding sequence is TGCGCCAGCAGCCAGGGCGGGTGGTCAGACGAGCAGTACTTC. Its translation is CASSQGGWSDEQYF.

The genes are TRBV10-2 and TRBJ2-2; no firm D call. CDR3 length: 11 residues. The germline V gene encodes CDR1 WSHSY and CDR2 SAAADI. The V gene lost 7 bases and the J gene lost 6 bases, with 6 bases spanning the gap. CDR3 DNA sequence: TGCGCCAGCAAAGCCCCCGGGGAGCTGTTTTTT. Protein product: CASKAPGELFF.

This clone was observed a handful of times. This rearrangement joins TRBV7-2 to TRBJ1-5; 7 nucleotides align to TRBD1. The CDR3 loop spans 15 amino acids. After removal of 4 bases from V and 1 base from J, the junction contained 4 bases not matched to a gene. From germline, CDR1 is SGHTA and CDR2 FQGNSA. The CDR3 loop reads CASSWATGSNQPQHF. The CDR3 nucleotides are TGTGCCAGCAGCTGGGCGACAGGGAGCAATCAGCCCCAGCATTTT.

The V and J genes are TRBV28 and TRBJ1-1; the D gene is possibly TRBD1 (6 bases). Germline loops: CDR1 MDHEN, CDR2 SYDVKM. V lost 2 bases to trimming and J lost 6 bases, with 13 bases between them. The CDR3 contains 14 residues. CDR3 nucleotides: TGTGCCAGCAGTTTAGCGTCAGGGGAGGCTGAAGCTTTCTTT. This encodes CASSLASGEAEAFF.

The chain links TRBV2 to TRBJ2-7; D might be TRBD2 (5 bases). This CDR3 region has 14 residues. Between the trimmed V and J ends, which lost 4 bases and 1 base, there was a span of 11 bases. CDR1 and CDR2 (germline): SNHLY, FYNNEI. The CDR3: CASSVRGTSYEQYF. In nucleotides, the CDR3 is TGTGCCAGCAGTGTTCGGGGTACATCCTACGAGCAGTACTTC.

A single count supports this clone. This chain's CDR3 is CASSVSDYGYTF. CDR3 sequence (DNA): TGTGCCAGCAGCGTATCGGACTATGGCTACACCTTC. This chain links TRBV9 with TRBJ1-2; D is unclear. Trimming removed 1 base from V and 3 bases from J, with 4 bases in between. Germline loops: CDR1 SGDLS, CDR2 YYNGEE. The CDR3 has 12 amino acids.

The gene calls are TRBV10-3 and TRBJ1-1; D uncertain. Germline values: CDR1 ENHRY, CDR2 SYGVKD. Trimming cost V 8 bases and J 0 bases, with 13 bases left between them. The CDR3 loop spans 14 amino acids. The CDR3 protein is CAIREAAMNTEAFF. In DNA, the CDR3 is TGTGCCATCCGAGAGGCCGCCATGAACACTGAAGCTTTCTTT.

The chain combines TRBV2 with TRBJ1-2; TRBD1 matches 7 bases. The CDR3 is 15 amino acids. Losses at the gene ends were 3 bases for V and 4 bases for J; bases not matched to a gene: 8. Germline V gives CDR1 SNHLY, CDR2 FYNNEI. The CDR3 bases are TGTGCCAGCAGTGAGGGGCAGGGGGTTGGCTATGGCTACACCTTC. Protein sequence: CASSEGQGVGYGYTF.

This sequence joins TRBV28 and TRBJ1-5; D call uncertain. V was clipped by 6 bases and J by 4 bases, with 4 bases between them. Germline CDR1 reads MDHEN; CDR2 reads SYDVKM. The CDR3 is 11 amino acids. This chain's CDR3 is CASRQNQPQHF. CDR3 sequence (DNA): TGTGCCAGCAGGCAGAATCAGCCCCAGCATTTT.

The chain carries TRBV28 and TRBJ1-2; unclear D gene. This CDR3 is built from 14 residues. Germline V lookup: CDR1 MDHEN, CDR2 SYDVKM. Trimming cost V 3 bases and J 4 bases, with 12 bases left between them. This CDR3 reads CASSFGGDLYGYTF. The DNA for the CDR3 is TGTGCCAGCAGTTTTGGCGGGGATCTCTATGGCTACACCTTC.

The CDR3 reads CASSSMTSGRMDTQYF. CDR3 sequence (DNA): TGTGCCAGCAGTTCCATGACTAGCGGGAGGATGGATACGCAGTATTTT. The rearrangement uses TRBV27 and TRBJ2-3; 13 positions match TRBD2. CDR1 and CDR2 from the germline V gene are MNHEY and SMNVEV (reference sequence). After removal of 4 bases from V and 6 bases from J, the junction contained 7 bases not matched to a gene. The CDR3 consists of 16 residues.

The CDR3 region is CASSPRSRNTGELFF. The CDR3, as DNA: TGTGCCAGCAGCCCTCGTAGCAGGAACACCGGGGAGCTGTTTTTT. The gene calls are TRBV7-6 and TRBJ2-2; D unresolved. Germline loops: CDR1 SGHVS, CDR2 FNYEAQ. The V end was cut by 5 bases, the J end by 1 base, with 11 bases between. This CDR3 region has 15 residues. Combining the CDR3 with reference TRBV7-6 and TRBJ2-2 gives the whole variable domain GAGVSQSPRYKVTKRGQDVALRCDPISGHVSLYWYRQALGQGPEFLTYFNYEAQQDKSGLPNDRFSAERPEGSISTLTIQRTEQRDSAMYRCASSPRSRNTGELFFGEGSRLTVL.

J is TRBJ2-1 and V is TRBV5-1; D possibly matches TRBD1 or TRBD2 (7 bases each). The V end was cut by 2 bases, the J end by 5 bases, with 14 bases between. CDR3 length: 15 residues. In germline, CDR1 is SGHRS, CDR2 YFSETQ. The DNA of the CDR3 is TGCGCCAGCAGCTTAATTCAGGGGGGGAACAATGAGCAGTTCTTC. Residues: CASSLIQGGNNEQFF.